Here is one T cell receptor beta chain with its context. The clone's antigen remains unknown. No base quality values were provided; no much bigger clone lies one nucleotide off. The library was built by means of the immunoSEQ multiplex PCR assay. For the multiplex PCR, a mixture combining 60 forward primers for TCR Vbeta segments and 13 reverse primers for TCR Jbeta segments was used. The CDR3 region of rearranged TCR beta genes was amplified from genomic DNA by a multiplex PCR assay. Amplified TCR beta libraries were sequenced as 87-base-pair reads on the Illumina HiSeq System. As for how the authors treated the data: A later analysis counted tens of millions of unique TCR beta chains across the 600 to 850 repertoires, and approximately 11 million of these chains were shared by at least two donors. To remove PCR and sequencing errors, raw reads were error-corrected and collapsed into unique sequences using a nearest-neighbor algorithm that merged closely related sequences. Alignment of CDR3 sequences to IMGT reference sequences was used to assign V, D and J gene segments. For a sequence to be retained, a match of at least six nucleotides was required to both a V gene segment and a J gene segment. Rearrangements were classified as productive when the CDR3 lacked stop codons and remained in frame with V and J, and all other rearrangements were classified as non-productive. CDR3 was defined by IMGT convention, running from the second conserved V-encoded cysteine to the conserved J-encoded phenylalanine. The earlier analysis of some 540 of the donors excluded any sequence lacking an unambiguous match to a single V gene segment. In an earlier analysis of almost 600 of the donors, a V segment was called functional when productive rearrangements were above 56.7%, and segregating when the standard deviation between donors exceeded 5%. A statistical classification framework was developed to diagnose cytomegalovirus status using the catalog of TCR beta chain sequences. In a later analysis, TCR nucleotide sequences were compared against IMGT/GENE-DB human TR gene sequences so that V and J genes could be assigned. In a later analysis, CDR3 sequences and most-parsimonious VDJ recombination scenarios were assigned using the TCRdist pipeline. In a later analysis, every TCR beta chain was defined by the combination of its CDR3 amino acid sequence and its V-gene family, and reads without a unique V-gene family were dropped. A later analysis removed over 500 highly shared, low-generation-probability nucleotide sequences to deal with suspected cross-contamination and a sequencing artifact. In a later analysis, a clonal expansion index for each public chain was calculated from normalized within-repertoire ranks of inferred template counts. In a later analysis, generation probabilities were computed with a VDJ recombination model fitted to out-of-frame rearrangements, and the resulting probabilities were checked against IGoR. In a later analysis, hypergeometric tests were used to score TCR-TCR, TCR-HLA and TCR-CMV co-occurrence, with a repertoire-size bias correction applied to TCR pairs. To estimate false discovery rates, a later analysis permuted the HLA or CMV assignments 20 times. In a later analysis, co-occurring TCRs were grouped with DBSCAN, and TCRdist sequence similarity was added when clustering was performed within HLA-allele-positive subsets. Repertoires with fewer than 30,000 or more than 120,000 public chains, plus five repertoires with anomalous nucleotide sharing, were excluded from co-occurrence clustering. In TCRdb, the immuneACCESS table is reduced to in-frame sequences with V and J assigned. These tables do not hold every clone; where another copy was compared, an unresolved V gene accounts for under half, and the others remain unexplained. V and J calls and clone size are as listed in that table; D and trimming were resolved from the DNA. Here the sample has about 100,000 clones; around 62% occur a single time. Less than 4.5% of the sample comes from the top ten.

The data are from a study of cytomegalovirus exposure and HLA in healthy donors (dated by TCRdb to about 2017). In terms of the full investigation: According to an earlier analysis of 450 to 650 of the donors, some 180 million T cells yielded roughly 110 million unique TCR beta sequences and more than 250 Gb of sequence data. To predict cytomegalovirus infection status, the study brought together high-throughput TCR immunosequencing, statistical association of individual TCRs with disease status, and machine learning. On average, about 240,000 unique TCR beta nucleotide sequences were sequenced per donor among some 430 genotyped donors of the cohort, with approximately 18% of those sequences being non-productive. Both class I and class II loci were covered by HLA typing, at four-digit resolution. In addition to the first cohort of around 670 subjects, a separate validation cohort of some 120 different subjects was used. Using immunosequencing, the study profiled T cell repertoires from about 620 subjects and related those repertoires to cytomegalovirus serostatus. Every discovery cohort repertoire had been produced on one sequencing platform. Rather than drawing on any new phenotypic data, the later analysis identified candidate immune exposures from TCR beta sequences and the way those sequences occurred across donors. The aim of the study was to test whether cataloging public T cell receptors could identify signatures of past pathogen exposure. Because of strong linkage in the cohort, five DR-DQ haplotypes were treated as single units for association and clustering. An earlier analysis of a few hundred of the donors applied high-throughput TCR beta sequencing to assess whether each TCR beta V gene segment acted as functional or pseudogenic. A later genetic analysis used genome-wide SNP genotypes for about three fifths of the roughly 700 donors, treating that subset as a discovery cohort. Donor age, sex, ethnicity and CMV serostatus were compiled together with the repertoire data. To study patterns of TCR occurrence, a later analysis re-analyzed previously published TCR beta repertoires from more than 550 donors and added high-resolution HLA genotyping. Of the roughly 400 genotyped donors, 70% to 90% were placed in the genetic ancestry cluster associated with self-reported Caucasian donors. Approximately 310 gigabases of sequencing data and roughly 81 million unique TCR sequences made up an early release that covered around 640 HLA-typed donors. The number of donors typed differed by locus, with about 629-640 for A, B, C, DRB1 and DQB1, roughly 520 for DQA1, approximately 570 for DPA1, and approximately 470 for DPB1.

The research as a whole found: According to a later analysis, most CMV-associated TCR beta chains appeared to be HLA-restricted, and the HLA associations seemed to be driven largely by CMV exposure. A later analysis reported that several top co-occurrence clusters appeared linked to parvovirus B19, influenza, CMV and Epstein-Barr virus. Because HLA typing was missing for some donors at each locus, association tests included only the typed subset. The cohort was sequenced for TCR beta chains only, and without alpha or paired-chain data the features that could be detected were limited. A later genetic analysis reported fewer N-insertions in productive TCRs among donors in an Asian-associated ancestry cluster than the roughly 690-donor mean. Because counts were too low, 15 or so rarely observed V segments, including chromosome 9 orphons, were excluded from the earlier analysis of about 500 of the donors. In both the original and validation cohorts, the classifier was reported to diagnose cytomegalovirus status with high specificity and sensitivity. Most TCR sequences were observed very rarely across donors, whereas some public TCRs were present in many individuals. A later analysis found that HLA-associated TCR beta chains were more clonally expanded and had lower generation probabilities than equally common non-associated chains. The presence/absence analyses assumed that sequencing depth was roughly uniform across donors, and that assumption may not be true. In vitro tests confirmed that a few of the cytomegalovirus-associated TCR beta chains recognize cytomegalovirus antigens. In the study, about 150 TCR beta chains were listed as associated with cytomegalovirus. Immune exposure information for the cohort was limited to CMV serostatus. Linkage disequilibrium might explain the correlated functional status among segregating V segments, but an unknown experimental factor could not be excluded. According to a later analysis, TCR association rates differed among HLA loci, with DRB1 alleles showing the most associated TCRs and HLA-C alleles showing the fewest. V-gene and J-gene trimming of TCR beta chains was associated with a missense DCLRE1C variant in a later genetic analysis, and the association was replicated in an independent cohort. A further reported finding was that TCR beta sequences accurately predicted the HLA-A and HLA-B alleles for most subjects in the first cohort. A cluster of highly shared sequence variants was judged likely to represent a technical artifact of the sequencing pipeline. In an earlier analysis of more than 450 of the donors, most TCR beta V segments were observed in productive rearrangements about 90% or about 30% of the time, broadly matching IMGT annotations. Specific HLA alleles were associated with over 15,000 TCR beta sequences at a false discovery rate of 0.05 in a later analysis. When HLA alleles, especially DR and DQ, strongly co-occurred, TCR associations were difficult to assign to individual alleles. The authors suggested that the approach could potentially be generalized to other disease states and immunological phenotypes.

The cohort consisted of approximately 690 healthy bone marrow donors. At the time of sampling, all cohort members were nominally healthy, though unrecorded immune exposures were likely present. The donor tested CMV seropositive and was one of the 289 seropositive cohort members. A peripheral blood sample was provided by each donor, and peripheral blood mononuclear cells were used for TCR beta sequencing. The Qiagen DNeasy Blood Extraction Kit was used to extract genomic DNA from the blood cell samples. The clonotype was recovered from a man younger than 40 in good health and CMV-seropositive. The sequenced sample was PBMCs.

The nucleotide sequence reads as follows: TGTGCCAGCTATCACCAGGACAGCTCTTCTGGAAACACCATATATTTT. It is translated as CASYHQDSSSGNTIYF. The chain is made from TRBV7-3 and TRBJ1-3, with TRBD1 perhaps the D gene, on 6 matching bases. Trimming at the junction amounts to 8 bases on V and 1 base on J, and the germline ends lie 18 bases apart. From the germline V gene, CDR1 is SGHTA and CDR2 is FQGTGA. The CDR3 starts with the cysteine, ends with the phenylalanine, and has 16 residues. Of the read, only the CDR3 DNA is kept; its 48 bases are in frame from base 1. The full variable domain, with segments outside the CDR3 supplied by the reference TRBV7-3 and TRBJ1-3 proteins, appears as GAGVSQTPSNKVTEKGKYVELRCDPISGHTALYWYRQSLGQGPEFLIYFQGTGAADDSGLPNDRFFAVRPEGSVSTLKIQRTERGDSAVYLCASYHQDSSSGNTIYFGEGSWLTVV.